Below, 3 T cell receptor beta chains from the same sample are listed, as sequenced in a study of blood T cells in healthy people across ages. For the second PCR, which ran for about 6 to 11 cycles, a sample-barcoded 5' primer and a J-beta primer mix were used. TCRdb re-called the 5' RACE reads through MiXCR, storing one row per CDR3 protein. The table lists about 720,000 distinct CDR3 sequences, roughly 25% of them singletons, with more than 3% in the top ten. The same data also went into a second study, on T cells of mothers and their children.

The sequencing input was blood. Receptor source: a boy aged 5-17 years in good health.

The gene calls are TRBV23-1 and TRBJ2-7; 9 bases are shared with TRBD2. TRBV23-1 has ORF status, its function being uncertain. The CDR3 covers 16 residues. V lost 0 bases and J lost 4; bases outside the gene matches: 7. As DNA, the CDR3 is TGCGCCAGCAGTCAATCAAAGCGGGGGGAAAGATACGAGCAGTACTTC. Protein sequence: CASSQSKRGERYEQYF.

This chain joins TRBV21-1 and TRBJ2-3; TRBD1, as called in the table, went unchecked against the DNA. TRBV21-1 is designated a pseudogene. The CDR3 consists of 17 residues. CDR3 bases: TGTGCCAGCAGCATCACAGGGGGAAGGCGATTCACAGATACGCAGTATTTT. Translation: CASSITGGRRFTDTQYF.

As to this clonotype: This sequence may be a read error, since a much larger clone differs from it by one base. V and J are TRBV27 and TRBJ1-1; no clear D. Germline-derived CDR1 and CDR2 are MNHEY and SMNVEV (reference sequence). CDR3 length: 13 amino acids. This CDR3 is CASSLRSDTEASF. The CDR3 DNA sequence: TGTGCCAGCAGTTTACGGTCAGACACTGAAGCTTCCTTT.